The next 14 T cell receptor beta chains were all read from a single sample in a study of blood T cell repertoires in COVID-19. Here immunoSEQ multiplex PCR was the method, and the copy in TCRdb shows in-frame clones only, minus some. The repertoire consists of under 250,000 clones, with just over 85% occurring once and the leading ten covering around a tenth. Material for sequencing was peripheral blood. The receptors here all came from a man aged 45-65 years with COVID-19, enrolled during active disease.

J is TRBJ2-3 and V is TRBV7-2, with D possibly TRBD1 on 6 matching bases. V lost 2 bases to trimming and J lost 4 bases, with 13 bases between them. Germline CDR1 is SGHTA and CDR2 is FQGNSA. CDR3 length: 15 amino acids. This chain's CDR3 is CASSLLGGIPDTQYF. CDR3 DNA: TGTGCCAGCAGCTTATTAGGGGGTATACCAGATACGCAGTATTTT.

The V and J genes are TRBV29-1 and TRBJ2-1; 12 bases align to TRBD2. The germline V gene encodes CDR1 SQVTM and CDR2 ANQGSEA. This CDR3 has 14 amino acids. The J segment lost 6 bases and the V segment lost 6 bases, leaving 6 bases of the junction unmatched. CDR3 sequence: CSVQRTSGINEQFF. The CDR3 region has the DNA TGCAGCGTCCAAAGGACTAGCGGGATCAATGAGCAGTTCTTC.

The chain is built from TRBV30 and TRBJ1-3; tentative D call: TRBD1 (5 bases). Trimming took off 4 bases at V and 0 bases at J, with 16 bases between the two ends. The length of the CDR3 is 16 residues. Germline CDR1 GTSNPN, CDR2 SVGIG (reference sequence). The CDR3 here is CAWTGQGPLSGNTIYF. The CDR3 bases are TGTGCCTGGACGGGTCAGGGCCCACTCTCTGGAAACACCATATATTTT.

This clone was counted once. The genes are TRBV18 and TRBJ1-2; 7 nucleotides match TRBD1. Germline lookup yields CDR1 KGHSH and CDR2 LQKENI. There are 15 residues in the CDR3. The V segment lost 4 bases and the J segment 6 bases; nucleotides outside the gene matches: 11. The CDR3 DNA follows: TGTGCCAGCTCACTAGGTCCGGACAGGATAGATGGCTACACCTTC. It encodes CASSLGPDRIDGYTF.

The chain has TRBV28 and TRBJ1-1; 10 positions agree with TRBD1. V lost 7 bases to trimming and J lost 3 bases; unmatched junction nucleotides: 5. Germline loops: CDR1 MDHEN, CDR2 SYDVKM. The CDR3 is 14 residues long. The CDR3 loop is CASTSGTGDTEAFF. CDR3 DNA: TGTGCCAGCACGTCCGGGACAGGGGACACTGAAGCTTTCTTT.

V gene TRBV4-3 combines with J gene TRBJ1-6, with 9 bases lining up with TRBD1. The germline gives CDR1 LGHNA, CDR2 YSLEER. With V trimmed by 0 bases and J by 5 bases, 5 bases remained unmatched. The CDR3 extends over 17 amino acids. Here the CDR3 reads CASSQDPTGGNNSPLHF. The CDR3 DNA follows: TGCGCCAGCAGCCAAGATCCGACAGGGGGTAATAATTCACCCCTCCACTTT.

This clone occurred a few times. The rearrangement links TRBV9 to TRBJ1-2; TRBD1 matches at 8 bases. J gave up 8 bases and V 4 bases, and 10 bases lay outside the gene matches. The CDR3 covers 14 residues. Germline V gene sequence: CDR1 SGDLS, CDR2 YYNGEE. CDR3 sequence reads: CASSSETTGEGYTF. CDR3 nucleotide sequence: TGTGCCAGCAGCAGCGAAACGACAGGGGAAGGCTACACCTTC.

Remarks on this clone: The same CDR3 arises from other DNA sequences in this sample as well. This chain links TRBV5-1 with TRBJ2-7; 10 nucleotides agree with TRBD1. Trimming cost V 4 bases and J 4 bases; bases outside gene matches: 5. The CDR3 covers 14 residues. Germline assignment: CDR1 SGHRS and CDR2 YFSETQ. Here the CDR3 DNA reads TGCGCCAGCAGCCCCGGACAGGGGGGGTACGAGCAGTACTTC. This codes for CASSPGQGGYEQYF.

The CDR3 loop is CASSERYSLVPLHF. The DNA of the CDR3 is TGTGCCAGCAGTGAAAGGTACAGCCTCGTCCCCCTCCACTTT. The chain employs TRBV6-1 and TRBJ1-6; no reliable D call. V lost 2 bases and J 13 bases, leaving 15 bases between the germline ends. CDR1 and CDR2 (germline): MNHNS, SASEGT. This CDR3 comprises 14 residues.

J is TRBJ1-1 and V is TRBV7-8; D remains unclear. CDR3 size: 16 residues. V was clipped by 3 bases and J by 0 bases, with 14 bases between them. The germline V gene encodes CDR1 SGHVS and CDR2 FQNEAQ. The CDR3 nucleotides read TGTGCCAGCAGCTTCCCGGAGGGCAGCTTGAACACTGAAGCTTTCTTT. Protein sequence: CASSFPEGSLNTEAFF.

The V and J genes are TRBV24-1 and TRBJ2-1; 8 bases map to TRBD2. In germline, CDR1 is KGHDR, CDR2 SFDVKD. The V gene end was trimmed by 6 bases and the J gene end by 4 bases; junction bases not matched to a gene: 10. This CDR3 has 16 amino acids. The CDR3 sequence is CATSTTSGGDYNEQFF. In DNA, the CDR3 is TGTGCCACCAGTACAACTAGCGGAGGGGATTACAATGAGCAGTTCTTC.

The chain couples TRBV28 to TRBJ2-6; 11 bases line up with TRBD1. V lost 8 bases and J lost 1; bases outside the gene matches: 4. CDR1 is MDHEN and CDR2 is SYDVKM in the germline V gene. The CDR3 extends over 16 amino acids. CDR3 in DNA: TGTGCCAGCGGGACAGGGGGAACTTCTGGGGCCAACGTCCTGACTTTC. Encoded protein: CASGTGGTSGANVLTF.

V is TRBV5-5 and J is TRBJ2-1; 7 bases match TRBD1. J lost 12 bases, V lost 2 bases, and 8 bases had no gene match. From germline, CDR1 is SGHKS and CDR2 YYEKEE (reference sequence). The CDR3 has 13 amino acids. CDR3 nucleotides: TGTGCCAGCAGCTTTACAGGGGAGTTGGGGCAGTTCTTC. It yields the protein CASSFTGELGQFF.

This clone was counted only a few times. The J gene is TRBJ2-3, the V gene TRBV2; possibly TRBD1 for D (6 bases). This CDR3 is built from 14 residues. V lost 6 bases and J lost 8, with 18 bases in between. The germline V gene has CDR1 SNHLY and CDR2 FYNNEI. CDR3 nucleotide sequence: TGTGCCAGCAGGGCTACTCCAGGGGCCTCTACGCAGTATTTT. It codes for CASRATPGASTQYF. Supplemented by reference TRBV2 and TRBJ2-3, the full variable domain reads EPEVTQTPSHQVTQMGQEVILRCVPISNHLYFYWYRQILGQKVEFLVSFYNNEISEKSEIFDDQFSVERPDGSNFTLKIRSTKLEDSAMYFCASRATPGASTQYFGPGTRLTVL.